Below, 14 T cell receptor beta chains from the same sample are listed, as sequenced in a study of cytomegalovirus exposure and HLA in healthy donors. In the PCR, 60 Vbeta and 13 Jbeta primers were used. Using immunoSEQ multiplex PCR, the repertoire was profiled, and TCRdb retains in-frame clones only, with some absent. The sample lists about 110,000 clones; around 60% were seen once. The sequencing sample was made of PBMCs. The receptors originated from a man aged 25-40 years in good health and CMV-seropositive.

V and J are TRBV9 and TRBJ2-3, with TRBD2 matching over 12 bases. This CDR3 spans 16 amino acids. V dropped 0 bases and J dropped 4; count of bases not matched to a gene: 3. Germline-derived CDR1 and CDR2 are SGDLS and YYNGEE. DNA of the CDR3: TGTGCCAGCAGCGTAGAGGCTAGCGGGGGGGCAGATACGCAGTATTTT. Its translation is CASSVEASGGADTQYF. Together with reference TRBV9 and TRBJ2-3, the CDR3 gives the full variable domain: DSGVTQTPKHLITATGQRVTLRCSPRSGDLSVYWYQQSLDQGLQFLIQYYNGEERAKGNILERFSAQQFPDLHSELNLSSLELGDSALYFCASSVEASGGADTQYFGPGTRLTVL.

The sample holds one count of this clone. The rearrangement links TRBV7-8 to TRBJ2-7; 7 nucleotides match TRBD1. Germline CDR1 and CDR2: SGHVS and FQNEAQ. The CDR3 totals 15 residues. Germline trimming cut 4 bases from V and 1 base from J; bases unmatched to any gene: 7. The CDR3 DNA sequence: TGTGCCAGCAGCTCAGATGGACAGGTATCCTACGAGCAGTACTTC. As protein: CASSSDGQVSYEQYF. Filled out from reference TRBV7-8 and TRBJ2-7, the complete variable domain reads GAGVSQSPRYKVAKRGQDVALRCDPISGHVSLFWYQQALGQGPEFLTYFQNEAQLDKSGLPSDRFFAERPEGSVSTLKIQRTQQEDSAVYLCASSSDGQVSYEQYFGPGTRLTVT.

CDR3 protein: CASSSTPGSDTQYF. In nucleotides, the CDR3 is TGCGCCAGCAGCTCCACCCCAGGGTCAGATACGCAGTATTTT. This sequence joins TRBV5-1 and TRBJ2-3; D is possibly TRBD1 (5 bases). This CDR3 has 14 residues. Between the trimmed V and J ends, which lost 3 bases and 4 bases, there was a span of 12 bases. Germline V gene lookup returns CDR1 SGHRS and CDR2 YFSETQ.

V gene TRBV4-1 combines with J gene TRBJ1-6; D unclear. CDR1 and CDR2 from the germline V gene are MGHRA and YSYEKL. The CDR3 sequence is 16 residues long. V was clipped by 1 base and J by 4 bases, with 11 bases between them. The CDR3, as DNA: TGCGCCAGCAGCCAAGGTTTGCGTGAATATAATTCACCCCTCCACTTT. It translates to CASSQGLREYNSPLHF.

This clone was detected a few times. The chain couples TRBV27 to TRBJ2-2, with 11 bases aligning to TRBD2. Per the germline V gene, CDR1 is MNHEY and CDR2 is SMNVEV (reference sequence). CDR3 length equals 14 residues. The junction had 6 bases not matched to a gene; V was cut back by 7 bases and J by 8 bases. CDR3 sequence (DNA): TGTGCCAGCAAGCTAGCGGGGGGTCGGGGGGAGCTGTTTTTT. It encodes CASKLAGGRGELFF.

This rearrangement joins TRBV4-1 to TRBJ2-1; 9 bases map to TRBD1. This CDR3 spans 15 amino acids. Germline CDR1 reads MGHRA; CDR2 reads YSYEKL. The junction had 11 bases not matched to a gene; V was cut back by 1 base and J by 13 bases. CDR3: CASSQVSGTGSLQFF. The CDR3 DNA sequence: TGCGCCAGCAGCCAAGTATCCGGGACAGGGTCACTTCAGTTCTTC.

This chain uses TRBV13 with TRBJ2-5; a possible D gene is TRBD1 (6 bases). The germline V gene has CDR1 PRHDT and CDR2 FYEKMQ (reference sequence). The CDR3 length is 15 residues. The V and J ends lost 5 bases and 5 bases respectively, with 18 bases between them. The CDR3 protein is CASSINPGVGETQYF. The CDR3 DNA follows: TGTGCCAGCAGCATAAACCCAGGGGTGGGGGAGACCCAGTACTTC.

V and J are TRBV5-6 and TRBJ1-6; D gene uncertain. CDR1 is SGHDT and CDR2 is YYEEEE in the germline V gene. The CDR3 totals 15 residues. V lost 1 base and J lost 5, with 10 bases in between. CDR3 coding DNA: TGTGCCAGCAGCTTGTCTGCACTGAATAATTCACCCCTCCACTTT. Amino acids: CASSLSALNNSPLHF.

Only one count was recorded for this clone. The chain combines TRBV5-1 with TRBJ2-3; 9 nucleotides agree with TRBD2. V trimming: 3 bases; J trimming: 1 base; junction bases outside the gene matches: 3. Germline loops: CDR1 SGHRS, CDR2 YFSETQ. This CDR3 has 15 amino acids. The CDR3 bases are TGCGCCAGCAGCTCCATAGCGGGGGGCACAGATACGCAGTATTTT. Its translation is CASSSIAGGTDTQYF.

J is TRBJ2-6 and V is TRBV11-1; 7 bases fit TRBD1. Germline CDR1 SGHAT, CDR2 FQDESV (reference sequence). Germline trimming cut 1 base from V and 2 bases from J; bases unmatched to any gene: 2. The CDR3 is 16 residues long. CDR3 nucleotides: TGTGCCAGCAGCTTAGGGACAGGCCCTGGGGCCAACGTCCTGACTTTC. Its translation is CASSLGTGPGANVLTF. The whole variable domain, remainder taken from reference TRBV11-1 and TRBJ2-6, is EAEVAQSPRYKITEKSQAVAFWCDPISGHATLYWYRQILGQGPELLVQFQDESVVDDSQLPKDRFSAERLKGVDSTLKIQPAELGDSAMYLCASSLGTGPGANVLTFGAGSRLTVL.

The chain is built from TRBV15 and TRBJ2-7; perhaps TRBD1 as D (6 bases). The CDR3 is 13 residues long. V was shortened by 0 bases and J by 11 bases, with 14 bases between the two germline ends. The germline V gene encodes CDR1 LNHNV and CDR2 YYDKDF (reference sequence). This CDR3 is CATSREGTGQKYF. CDR3 in DNA: TGTGCCACCAGCAGAGAAGGCACAGGGCAGAAGTACTTC.

The rearrangement links TRBV9 to TRBJ2-5, with 9 bases that match TRBD1. Germline V gene sequence: CDR1 SGDLS, CDR2 YYNGEE. Unmatched junction bases numbered 2, after V lost 0 bases and J lost 2 bases. The CDR3 sequence is 15 residues long. CDR3 bases: TGTGCCAGCAGCGTAGAAGACAGGGGGCAAGAGACCCAGTACTTC. It translates to CASSVEDRGQETQYF.

The rearrangement joins TRBV5-4 to TRBJ2-3; D is ambiguous. CDR1 is SGHNT and CDR2 is YYREEE in the germline V gene (reference sequence). This CDR3 is 16 amino acids long. V was pared by 4 bases and J by 0 bases, with 15 bases between. CDR3 protein: CASSPVLDWSTDTQYF. In DNA form, the CDR3 reads TGTGCCAGCAGCCCGGTCTTAGACTGGAGCACAGATACGCAGTATTTT.

The chain recombines TRBV6-5 with TRBJ1-1; maybe TRBD1 (5 bases). The CDR3 totals 14 residues. Germline assignment: CDR1 MNHEY and CDR2 SVGAGI. Deletions cut 2 bases from V and 1 base from J, with 8 bases between. The CDR3 loop is CASSYGQGNTEAFF. For the CDR3, the DNA is TGTGCCAGCAGTTACGGGCAGGGGAACACTGAAGCTTTCTTT.